The 17 T cell receptor beta chains given below trace back to one sample, sequenced in a study of spatial heterogeneity in lung cancer. TCRdb recomputed calls from the 5' RACE reads with MiXCR, one row per CDR3 protein. The table lists some 11,000 distinct CDR3 sequences, roughly 3.7% of them singletons. The time point is: sample taken at primary tumor resection. No cells were sorted before sequencing. The whole RNA sequenced was extracted from tumor, nontumor lung or frozen PBMC. The sequencing used normal lung tissue next to the tumor, collected at surgery. Every receptor here comes from a male donor with early-stage non-small cell lung cancer.

By share, this clonotype counts as medium-sized (0.01 to 0.1%). This beta chain came through as a stray read in a library set up for alpha chains, and its size says little. The genes are TRBV19 and TRBJ2-2; perhaps D is TRBD1 or TRBD2 (5 bases each). Trimming cost V 8 bases and J 5 bases, with 18 bases left between them. Germline V gives CDR1 LNHDA, CDR2 SQIVND (reference sequence). The CDR3 sequence is 15 residues long. CDR3 nucleotide sequence: TGTGCCAGTCACCGGGACCCTGGACCGACCGGGGAGCTGTTTTTT. It codes for CASHRDPGPTGELFF. Supplemented by reference TRBV19 and TRBJ2-2, the full variable domain reads DGGITQSPKYLFRKEGQNVTLSCEQNLNHDAMYWYRQDPGQGLRLIYYSQIVNDFQKGDIAEGYSVSREKKESFPLTVTSAQKNPTAFYLCASHRDPGPTGELFFGEGSRLTVL.

This clonotype was recorded at least ten times. Since the library was made to target alpha chains, this beta chain is a stray read and its abundance is not meaningful. The chain has TRBV20-1 and TRBJ2-1; possibly TRBD1 for D (6 bases). The CDR3 has 12 residues. Germline assignment: CDR1 DFQATT and CDR2 SNEGSKA (reference sequence). V lost 4 bases to trimming and J lost 6 bases, with 10 bases between them. CDR3: CSAKMTGNEQFF. For the CDR3, the DNA is TGCAGTGCTAAGATGACAGGCAATGAGCAGTTCTTC.

There are many counts of this clonotype. Since it is a stray read in a library aimed at alpha chains, this beta chain has a size that is not meaningful. V is TRBV7-6 and J is TRBJ1-1, with a tentative D call TRBD1 (6 bases). V was shortened by 5 bases and J by 3 bases, with 16 bases between the two germline ends. CDR3 length: 15 amino acids. Germline loops: CDR1 SGHVS, CDR2 FNYEAQ. This chain's CDR3 is CASSKDSTPDTEAFF. The CDR3 nucleotides read TGTGCCAGCAGCAAGGACAGCACGCCGGACACTGAAGCTTTCTTT.

A note on this clonotype: Since the library was made to target alpha chains, this beta chain is a stray read and its abundance is not meaningful. V usage is TRBV11-2 and J usage is TRBJ1-1; D is unresolved. V gave up 1 base and J gave up 0 bases, with 9 bases separating them. The CDR3 has 15 residues. Per germline, CDR1 SGHAT and CDR2 FQNNGV. The CDR3 here is CASSLVGGMNTEAFF. In DNA form, the CDR3 reads TGTGCCAGCAGCTTAGTAGGCGGGATGAACACTGAAGCTTTCTTT. The variable domain in full, with the rest retrieved from reference TRBV11-2 and TRBJ1-1, is EAGVAQSPRYKIIEKRQSVAFWCNPISGHATLYWYQQILGQGPKLLIQFQNNGVVDDSQLPKDRFSAERLKGVDSTLKIQPAKLEDSAVYLCASSLVGGMNTEAFFGQGTRLTVV.

This clonotype was seen a handful of times. This beta chain turned up in a library designed for alpha chains; as an off-target read, its abundance says little. CDR3 protein: CASSSSMGQNTEAFF. The CDR3 region has the DNA TGTGCCAGCAGTTCGTCGATGGGACAGAACACTGAAGCTTTCTTT. The rearrangement uses TRBV7-2 and TRBJ1-1, with D perhaps TRBD1 (6 bases). V was pared by 6 bases and J by 1 base, with 15 bases between. Germline V gene lookup returns CDR1 SGHTA and CDR2 FQGNSA. CDR3 length: 15 amino acids.

This clonotype occurred many times. In a library made to pick up alpha chains, this beta chain is a stray read with a size that means little. The gene calls are TRBV6-6 and TRBJ2-2; 8 bases map to TRBD2. The CDR3 is 14 amino acids. Germline V gene data show CDR1 as MNHNY and CDR2 as SVGAGI (reference sequence). J lost 6 bases, V lost 6 bases, and 6 bases had no gene match. The CDR3 DNA is TGTGCCAGCAGGGGACTAGGAAGGGCCGGGGAGCTGTTTTTT. Encoded protein: CASRGLGRAGELFF.

This clonotype was seen many times. The size of this beta chain means little, since it is a stray read in a library made for alpha chains. The V call is TRBV10-3, the J call TRBJ2-7; TRBD2 aligns across 10 bases. V gave up 4 bases and J gave up 2 bases; unmatched junction bases: 2. In germline, CDR1 is ENHRY, CDR2 SYGVKD. CDR3 size: 14 residues. The CDR3 DNA sequence: TGTGCCATCAGTGTTCTAGCGGGGGCCTACGAGCAGTACTTC. Translated, it gives CAISVLAGAYEQYF.

By frequency in the sample, this clonotype is medium-sized (0.01 to 0.1%). This beta chain was picked up by a library intended for alpha chains and is off target, so its count carries little meaning. The gene calls are TRBV12-3 or TRBV12-4 and TRBJ1-6; 9 nucleotides line up with TRBD1. The CDR3 runs to 15 residues. J was trimmed by 10 bases and V by 3 bases; bases with no gene match: 7. CDR3 DNA: TGTGCCAGCAGTTTGAGACAGGGGGGACGGTCACCCCTCCACTTT. This codes for CASSLRQGGRSPLHF.

Note on this clonotype: This beta chain is off target for a library built for alpha chains, so its abundance means little. The rearrangement uses TRBV7-2 and TRBJ2-3, with 14 bases matching TRBD2. V shed 5 bases, J shed 4 bases, and the junction held 5 bases outside the gene matches. From germline, CDR1 is SGHTA and CDR2 FQGNSA. This CDR3 region has 16 residues. This CDR3 reads CASSATSGRAADTQYF. The CDR3 bases are TGTGCCAGCAGCGCGACTAGCGGGAGGGCCGCAGATACGCAGTATTTT.

This clonotype is medium-sized within its sample. For a library built for alpha chains, this beta chain is a stray read; little rests on its size. V usage is TRBV20-1 and J usage is TRBJ1-2; 8 bases are shared with TRBD1. Germline values: CDR1 DFQATT, CDR2 SNEGSKA (reference sequence). The length of the CDR3 is 15 residues. Losses at the gene ends were 5 bases for V and 8 bases for J; bases not matched to a gene: 16. CDR3 loop: CSAGSFGQGAEGYTF. The CDR3 DNA is TGCAGTGCTGGATCCTTTGGGCAGGGGGCTGAGGGCTACACCTTC.

In its sample, this clonotype was seen many times. Because the library targeted alpha chains, this beta chain is an off-target read whose size means little. The chain uses TRBV18 and TRBJ1-1; TRBD1 agrees at 9 bases. The CDR3 runs to 17 residues. Germline CDR1 is KGHSH and CDR2 is LQKENI. The V and J ends lost 3 bases and 0 bases, in that order; junction bases with no gene match: 8. CDR3 in DNA: TGTGCCAGCTCACCCCGAATAGGGGACAGGGTGAACACTGAAGCTTTCTTT. Translated, it gives CASSPRIGDRVNTEAFF.

This clonotype has a handful of counts. Being off target in a library aimed at alpha chains, this beta chain has a size of little meaning. The chain employs TRBV29-1 and TRBJ1-1; D is unclear. The V end lost 0 bases, the J end lost 1 base, and 9 bases lay between the germline ends. From germline, CDR1 is SQVTM and CDR2 ANQGSEA. The CDR3 runs to 14 residues. For the CDR3, the DNA is TGCAGCGTTGAAGACGCCCTAGAGAACACTGAAGCTTTCTTT. Protein: CSVEDALENTEAFF.

Remarks on this clonotype: Being off target in a library aimed at alpha chains, this beta chain has a size of little meaning. The J gene is TRBJ1-1, the V gene TRBV4-1, with TRBD1 matching over 9 bases. The CDR3 covers 15 residues. The V gene end was trimmed by 6 bases and the J gene end by 0 bases; junction bases not matched to a gene: 5. CDR1 is MGHRA, CDR2 YSYEKL, per germline. CDR3 coding DNA: TGCGCCAGCAGTTACCGGACAGGGGTGAACACTGAAGCTTTCTTT. This encodes CASSYRTGVNTEAFF.

This clonotype was seen many times. Because the library targeted alpha chains, this beta chain is an off-target read whose size means little. The J gene is TRBJ2-3, the V gene TRBV20-1; the D gene is possibly TRBD1 (6 bases). Trimming removed 5 bases at V and 3 bases at J, with 27 bases between. The germline gives CDR1 DFQATT, CDR2 SNEGSKA (reference sequence). The CDR3 extends over 18 amino acids. CDR3 DNA: TGCAGTGCTTTTCCGACTCCGGGACCTATAAGGGGGACAGATACGCAGTATTTT. Translated, it gives CSAFPTPGPIRGTDTQYF.

This clonotype was observed many times. This beta chain came through as a stray read in a library set up for alpha chains, and its size says little. The chain employs TRBV4-3 and TRBJ2-7, with D perhaps matching TRBD2 (6 bases). This CDR3 has 16 residues. Trimming took off 0 bases at V and 5 bases at J, with 17 bases between the two ends. Germline loops: CDR1 LGHNA, CDR2 YSLEER. The CDR3 nucleotides are TGCGCCAGCAGCCAAGATTTCGGGCAGGGCGGGAACGAGCAGTACTTC. This sequence encodes CASSQDFGQGGNEQYF.

This clonotype was detected ten times or more. Since it is a stray read in a library aimed at alpha chains, this beta chain has a size that is not meaningful. This chain links TRBV4-2 with TRBJ1-5; 7 bases line up with TRBD1. The CDR3 runs 15 residues. In germline, CDR1 is LGHNA, CDR2 YNFKEQ. The V gene end was trimmed by 7 bases and the J gene end by 0 bases; junction bases not matched to a gene: 6. CDR3 sequence: CASNAGGGSNQPQHF. As DNA, the CDR3 is TGTGCCAGCAACGCAGGGGGAGGTAGCAATCAGCCCCAGCATTTT.

This clonotype has ten or more counts. This beta chain is off target for a library built for alpha chains, so its abundance means little. The V gene is TRBV7-2, the J gene TRBJ1-2; 9 bases are shared with TRBD1. The J segment lost 2 bases and the V segment lost 1 base, leaving 2 bases of the junction unmatched. Germline values: CDR1 SGHTA, CDR2 FQGNSA. The CDR3 runs to 15 residues. The CDR3 region has the DNA TGTGCCAGCAGCTTAGTGGGACAGGGCAACTATGGCTACACCTTC. Encoded protein: CASSLVGQGNYGYTF.